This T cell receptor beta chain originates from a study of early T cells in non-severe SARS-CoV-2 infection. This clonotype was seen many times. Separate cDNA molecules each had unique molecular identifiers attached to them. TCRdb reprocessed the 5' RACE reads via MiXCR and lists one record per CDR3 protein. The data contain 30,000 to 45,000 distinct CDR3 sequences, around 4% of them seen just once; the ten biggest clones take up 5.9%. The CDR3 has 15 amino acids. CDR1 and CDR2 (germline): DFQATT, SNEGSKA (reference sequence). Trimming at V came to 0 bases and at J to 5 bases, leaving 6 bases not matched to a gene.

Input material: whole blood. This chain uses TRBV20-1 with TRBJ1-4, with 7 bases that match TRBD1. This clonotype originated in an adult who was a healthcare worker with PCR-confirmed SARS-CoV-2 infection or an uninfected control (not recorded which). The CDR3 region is CSARDPGGPNEKLFF. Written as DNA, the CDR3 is TGCAGTGCTAGAGATCCAGGGGGGCCGAATGAAAAACTGTTTTTT.